Sequencing of this T cell receptor (beta chain) was carried out in a study of shared clonotypes between healthy human individuals. Whole-study context: Each donor's CD8 memory used one plate, CD8 naive two, each CD4 subset three. Study findings and constraints: Shared across a few donors were roughly 5.3% of the naive CD4 clonotypes.

Deep-level running was used for the assay. Sequencing was performed with immunoSEQ multiplex PCR; in TCRdb, only in-frame clones are kept and a portion is missing. The repertoire holds hundreds of thousands of clones, with almost 97% as singletons. The split of CD4+ cells yielded CD45RA+ naive and CD45RA-negative memory subsets. Worth noting for this clone: Its antigen is still unknown.

What was sequenced was naive CD4+ T cells sorted from blood. Described subset: CD45RA+ positively selected. This receptor was identified in a woman in her 30s in good health.

This CDR3 reads CASSQDPGGGKAFF. DNA of the CDR3: TGCGCCAGCAGCCAAGATCCGGGCGGGGGCAAAGCTTTCTTT. The gene calls are TRBV4-1 and TRBJ1-1; D perhaps matches TRBD1 (6 bases). The ends were cut back, 0 bases at V and 9 bases at J, with 14 bases in the middle. The CDR3 is 14 amino acids. CDR1 and CDR2 (germline): MGHRA, YSYEKL.